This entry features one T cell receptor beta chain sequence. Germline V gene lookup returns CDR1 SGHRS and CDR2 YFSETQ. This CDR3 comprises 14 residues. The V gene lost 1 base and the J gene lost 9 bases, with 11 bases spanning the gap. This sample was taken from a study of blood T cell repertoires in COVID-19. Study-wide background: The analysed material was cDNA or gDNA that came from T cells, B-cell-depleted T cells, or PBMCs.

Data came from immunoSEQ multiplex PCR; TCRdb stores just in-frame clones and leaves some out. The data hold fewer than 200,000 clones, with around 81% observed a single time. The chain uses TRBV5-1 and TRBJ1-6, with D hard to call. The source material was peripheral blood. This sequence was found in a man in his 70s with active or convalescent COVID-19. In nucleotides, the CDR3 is TGCGCCAGCAGCTTGACGGCAGAGGGTTCACCCCTCCACTTT. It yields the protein CASSLTAEGSPLHF.